This is a list of T cell receptor beta chains from one sample in a study of cytomegalovirus exposure and HLA in healthy donors. Clones were sequenced by immunoSEQ multiplex PCR, and TCRdb holds only the in-frame ones, with some missing. Of some 120,000 clones in the sample, 73% were seen once. The sequenced material came from PBMCs. All receptors come from a woman aged 40 to 50 in good health and CMV-seronegative. Both conserved end residues are part of each CDR3. Each record gives: J gene, clone size, D gene, V gene, CDR3 protein, CDR3 DNA. The D gene is left open where the match is weak. The size of a clone is reported for some rows only, either as once, few or many, or as a class for expanded clones.

TRBJ1-5 | once | TRBD1 | TRBV6-6 | CASSYSLWDSHRPQHF | TGTGCCAGCAGTTACTCTTTATGGGACAGCCATCGGCCCCAGCATTTT
TRBJ2-3 | . | . | TRBV7-9 | CASSSTGQTLTDTQYF | TGTGCCAGCAGCTCGACCGGACAGACCCTCACAGATACGCAGTATTTT
TRBJ2-1 | . | . | TRBV21-1 | CASERTSGSYNEQFF | TGTGCCAGCGAAAGGACTAGCGGGAGCTACAATGAGCAGTTCTTC
TRBJ2-2 | . | TRBD2 | TRBV2 | CASSTLGGGNTGELFF | TGTGCCAGCAGTACCCTGGGGGGGGGAAACACCGGGGAGCTGTTTTTT
TRBJ2-3 | few | TRBD1 | TRBV9 | CASSHQGAGYSTDTQYF | TGTGCCAGCAGCCATCAGGGGGCGGGTTATAGCACAGATACGCAGTATTTT
TRBJ2-4 | . | TRBD2 | TRBV19 | CASSIIFSGGSKNIQYF | TGTGCCAGTAGTATAATTTTTAGCGGGGGGAGTAAAAACATTCAGTACTTC
TRBJ2-7 | few | . | TRBV11-1 | CASSLVQGYEQYF | TGTGCCAGCAGCTTAGTACAGGGATACGAGCAGTACTTC
TRBJ2-3 | . | TRBD2 | TRBV6-6 | CASLGLAGVADTQYF | TGTGCCAGCCTCGGACTAGCGGGGGTGGCAGATACGCAGTATTTT
TRBJ2-1 | . | . | TRBV11-2 | CASSLEGHGEQFF | TGTGCCAGCAGCTTAGAGGGCCACGGTGAGCAGTTCTTC
TRBJ2-3 | . | TRBD2 | TRBV10-3 | CAVGREGIDTQYF | TGTGCCGTCGGGCGGGAGGGTATAGATACGCAGTATTTT
TRBJ1-2 | . | TRBD1 | TRBV27 | CASRVSSGGGYGYTF | TGTGCCAGCAGGGTGTCTTCAGGGGGCGGCTATGGCTACACCTTC
TRBJ1-1 | . | . | TRBV9 | CASSSGLNTEAFF | TGTGCCAGCAGCTCCGGGTTGAACACTGAAGCTTTCTTT
TRBJ1-2 | . | TRBD1 | TRBV7-9 | CASSPQTGNGYTF | TGTGCCAGCAGCCCTCAGACAGGGAATGGCTACACCTTC
TRBJ2-3 | few | . | TRBV10-3 | CAISGRDFPQYF | TGTGCCATCAGTGGCCGGGACTTCCCGCAGTATTTT
TRBJ2-7 | . | . | TRBV20-1 | CSAPQVSEQYF | TGCAGTGCTCCGCAGGTTAGCGAGCAGTACTTC
TRBJ2-7 | few | TRBD1 | TRBV6-1 | CASSGTGATYEQYF | TGTGCCAGCAGTGGGACAGGTGCTACCTACGAGCAGTACTTC
TRBJ1-2 | . | TRBD1 | TRBV7-2 | CASSTKTGGGYTF | TGTGCCAGCAGCACCAAGACAGGGGGCGGCTACACCTTC
TRBJ2-2 | . | TRBD2 | TRBV2 | CASSDSSRGLAGLTGELFF | TGTGCCAGCAGCGACTCAAGCCGCGGACTAGCGGGGCTGACCGGGGAGCTGTTTTTT
TRBJ2-1 | . | . | TRBV21-1 | CASSRGGRAPYNEQFF | TGTGCCAGCAGCAGGGGCGGGAGGGCCCCCTACAATGAGCAGTTCTTC
TRBJ2-2 | . | TRBD1 | TRBV29-1 | CSVENADRGTGELFF | TGCAGCGTTGAGAATGCCGACAGGGGAACCGGGGAGCTGTTTTTT